This entry concerns a single T cell receptor beta chain. In its sample, this clone was seen a few times. The antigen this receptor binds is unknown. Gene designations and germline sequences in this entry are those of the mouse. The read ends 4 residues early relative to the CDR3; the germline J gene fills the gap. The library came from the immunoSEQ multiplex PCR assay. RNA was extracted from all samples and reverse transcribed into cDNA, which served as template for TCR sequencing. First-strand cDNA was synthesized using SuperScript III with a 2:1 mix of oligo-dT and random hexamers. A synthetic immune receptor repertoire was used to assess amplification bias, and residual bias was removed computationally. Libraries were sequenced on Illumina HiSeq using 60 bp reads that covered the CDR3 and were read from J toward V. As for how the authors treated the data: After raw reads were preprocessed to remove errors, the CDR3 was defined following IMGT conventions as running from the conserved cysteine to phenylalanine. Clonality was computed as 1 minus the Shannon entropy, with the entropy normalized by log2 of the number of productive unique TCRs. CD4 or CD8 identity of scalp clones was inferred by cross-referencing scalp TCRbeta sequences with sorted blood CD4 and CD8 repertoires. TCRdb limited this immuneACCESS table to in-frame rearrangements with V and J called. A share of clones is missing; checked studies link under half to unresolved V genes, and the rest is unexplained. V and J calls and clone size are those listed in that table; D and trimming were worked out from the DNA. The table records around 290,000 clones for this sample, and not one of them appears only once. More than 0.95% of the sample is in the top ten clones.

The data belong to a study of CD8+ T cells in alopecia areata (dated by TCRdb to 2017 to 2018). The study in broad terms: Female C3H/HeJ recipients, 7-10 weeks old, were grafted with skin from C3H/HeJ donors with spontaneous alopecia (about 6-12 months old). In both human patients and the C3H/HeJ mouse model, the study applied high-throughput TCRbeta sequencing to look at T cell clonal expansion in alopecia areata. In humans, TCRbeta sequencing was performed on scalp tissue and on sorted CD4+ and CD8+ peripheral blood T cells from healthy controls and from patients with patchy or totalis/universalis alopecia areata. Scalp clonality was compared across normal scalp (n=4), patchy alopecia areata scalp (n=8), and alopecia totalis/universalis scalp (n=8). RNA was extracted with the PAXgene miRNA kit for fixed scalp, the miRNeasy kit for PBMCs, and the RNeasy kit for mouse skin. TCRbeta CDR3 regions were amplified by immunoSEQ multiplex PCR using 35 Vbeta forward and 13 Jbeta reverse primers. What the authors observed across the whole study: Unlike mouse skin, which is dominated by gammadelta T cells, normal human skin has resident alphabeta T cells that are also sequenced, and this complicates analysis of the scalp TCR repertoire. Shared TCR sequences between patients were less evident than in mice, which may be partly attributable to HLA diversity in the patient population. Higher clonality and more expanded CD8+ clones were observed in lesional scalp than in normal scalp, particularly in alopecia totalis/universalis, a finding suggestive of antigenic drive.

Pooled mouse cutaneous lymph node cells were stained for CD4, CD8alpha, NKG2D, NKG2ACE and other markers and were then sorted on a BD Influx. CDR1 GKSSPN and CDR2 SITVG were looked up in the germline V gene. Reading from cysteine to phenylalanine, the CDR3 counts 14 amino acids. Sequencing covers 30 bases of the CDR3, shown here with the frame starting at base 1. This receptor chain uses TRBV31 and TRBJ2-7, with TRBD2 as a weak D call on 7 bases. The material sequenced was CD4+ T cells sorted from a lymph node. The receptor comes from a C3H/HeJ mouse with alopecia areata. The strain carries MHC haplotype H2-k. CDR3 loop: CAWSLRGALDEQYF. Partial CDR3 DNA: TGTGCCTGGAGTCTGAGGGGGGCGCTGGAT.